One sample yielded the 15 T cell receptor beta chains listed below, sequenced in a study of neurological immune-mediated disorders. TCRdb redid the calling of the 5' RACE reads with MiXCR, one entry per CDR3 protein. The profile shows 50,000 to 60,000 distinct CDR3 sequences, roughly 17% of them singletons. The specimen sequenced was PBMCs. Every receptor here comes from a man between 60 and 75 years old in good health.

This clonotype has a count of ten or more. The V and J genes are TRBV4-2 and TRBJ2-1; 11 nucleotides match TRBD2. This CDR3 is built from 16 residues. J lost 7 bases, V lost 1 base, and 6 bases had no gene match. Germline V lookup: CDR1 LGHNA, CDR2 YNFKEQ. In DNA, the CDR3 is TGTGCCAGCAGCCAAGCGGGGACTAGCGGCTTTAATGAGCAGTTCTTC. Amino acids: CASSQAGTSGFNEQFF.

This clonotype was seen only once. V gene TRBV20-1 combines with J gene TRBJ2-1; 10 bases map to TRBD1. Germline V gene data show CDR1 as DFQATT and CDR2 as SNEGSKA (reference sequence). Trimming removed 5 bases from V and 0 bases from J; junction bases left unmatched: 4. The CDR3 totals 15 residues. CDR3 sequence reads: CSAPGQGRSYNEQFF. CDR3 nucleotide sequence: TGCAGTGCTCCGGGACAGGGGCGCTCCTACAATGAGCAGTTCTTC.

This clonotype was seen at least ten times. The chain links TRBV12-3 or TRBV12-4 to TRBJ1-4; D is unresolved. The length of the CDR3 is 13 residues. V shed 6 bases and J shed 5 bases, with 10 bases lying between them. CDR3 sequence: CASRIRLNEKLFF. As DNA, the CDR3 is TGTGCCAGCAGAATCCGGTTAAATGAAAAACTGTTTTTT.

This clonotype was seen repeatedly, ten times or more. This rearrangement joins TRBV7-6 to TRBJ2-1, with D tentatively TRBD2 (5 bases). The CDR3 length is 18 residues. Germline assignment: CDR1 SGHVS and CDR2 FNYEAQ. Deletions cut 1 base from V and 0 bases from J, with 16 bases between. The DNA for the CDR3 is TGTGCCAGCAGCTTAGAGGCCAGCGGACCTAGCTCCTACAATGAGCAGTTCTTC. It translates to CASSLEASGPSSYNEQFF.

This CDR3 reads CASSPSGDAREQYF. The DNA for the CDR3 is TGTGCCAGCAGCCCGTCTGGGGACGCAAGGGAGCAGTACTTC. This chain links TRBV6-2 or TRBV6-3 with TRBJ2-7; either TRBD1 or TRBD2 may supply D (5 bases each). The V end was cut by 6 bases, the J end by 7 bases, with 19 bases between. The CDR3 length is 14 residues. CDR1 is MNHEY, CDR2 SVGEGT, per germline.

There are many counts of this clonotype. This rearrangement joins TRBV7-3 to TRBJ2-1; the D is unclear. The CDR3 contains 14 residues. Germline values: CDR1 SGHTA, CDR2 FQGTGA. Between the trimmed V and J ends, which lost 1 base and 9 bases, there was a span of 13 bases. The DNA for the CDR3 is TGTGCCAGCAGCTTAAAGGCATCGGTGACTGAGCAGTTCTTC. Translated, it gives CASSLKASVTEQFF.

This clonotype was detected many times. V usage is TRBV4-1 and J usage is TRBJ2-7; TRBD2 is a possible D gene (5 bases). From germline, CDR1 is MGHRA and CDR2 YSYEKL. Trimming stripped 4 bases from V and 2 bases from J, with 12 bases between. The CDR3 length is 14 residues. The CDR3: CASSPDGVAYEQYF. CDR3 in DNA: TGCGCCAGCAGCCCAGACGGGGTCGCCTACGAGCAGTACTTC.

This clonotype was seen many times. The chain links TRBV12-5 to TRBJ2-5, with D possibly TRBD2 on 6 matching bases. V gave up 2 bases and J gave up 9 bases, with 10 bases separating them. The CDR3 is made up of 12 amino acids. Looked up from germline, CDR1 is LGHNT and CDR2 is FRNRAP. The CDR3: CASGLPAGSQYF. The CDR3 DNA is TGTGCTAGTGGTTTGCCCGCGGGATCCCAGTACTTC.

Comment on this clonotype: A read error may explain this, as a much larger clone is one base away. The genes are TRBV6-2 or TRBV6-3 and TRBJ2-5; the match to TRBD2 covers 11 bases. The CDR3 sequence is 15 residues long. Germline V gene sequence: CDR1 MNHEY, CDR2 SVGEGT. CDR3 protein: CASSYSLAGEDTQYF. The CDR3 DNA reads as TGTGCCAGCAGTTACTCACTAGCGGGAGAAGATACCCAGTACTTC.

This clonotype was counted ten times or more. The rearrangement joins TRBV12-3 or TRBV12-4 to TRBJ2-2, with D possibly being TRBD2 (5 bases). Deletions cut 4 bases from V and 5 bases from J, with 11 bases between. There are 14 residues in the CDR3. The DNA of the CDR3 is TGTGCCAGCAGTTCACTTAGGGAGACCGGGGAGCTGTTTTTT. Amino acid sequence: CASSSLRETGELFF.

This clonotype has ten or more counts. V usage is TRBV7-8 and J usage is TRBJ1-1; 11 bases are shared with TRBD1. Trimming at V came to 1 base and at J to 0 bases, leaving 4 bases not matched to a gene. Germline lookup yields CDR1 SGHVS and CDR2 FQNEAQ. CDR3 length: 17 residues. The CDR3 bases are TGTGCCAGCAGCTTAGGGGACAGGGGGTCGATGAACACTGAAGCTTTCTTT. Protein sequence: CASSLGDRGSMNTEAFF.

This clonotype was counted at least ten times. The genes are TRBV14 and TRBJ2-1, with 13 bases lining up with TRBD2. This CDR3 spans 15 amino acids. In germline, CDR1 is SGHDN, CDR2 FVKESK. J gave up 10 bases and V 1 base, and 4 bases lay outside the gene matches. CDR3 sequence (DNA): TGTGCCAGCAGCCAAGTACTAGCGGGAGGGCACGAGCAGTTCTTC. Translating it yields CASSQVLAGGHEQFF.

Comment on this clonotype: This may be a read error, as it is one base from a much larger clone. In this CDR3 the conserved last residue, phenylalanine or tryptophan, is missing, so a read error is likely. The CDR3 loop reads CASSSVLNTEAFS. The CDR3 DNA reads TGCGCCAGCAGCTCGGTCCTTAACACTGAAGCTTTCTCT. V gene TRBV5-1 combines with J gene TRBJ1-1; D unresolved. Between the trimmed V and J ends, which lost 3 bases and 2 bases, there was a span of 8 bases. CDR3 length: 13 amino acids. The germline gives CDR1 SGHRS, CDR2 YFSETQ.

There are many counts of this clonotype. The gene calls are TRBV4-1 and TRBJ2-1; TRBD1 matches at 8 bases. J lost 8 bases, V lost 5 bases, and 8 bases had no gene match. Germline-derived CDR1 and CDR2 are MGHRA and YSYEKL. This CDR3 is 14 amino acids long. CDR3 nucleotide sequence: TGCGCCAGCAGCGCCCACAGGGGGACGGATGAGCAGTTCTTC. Encoded protein: CASSAHRGTDEQFF.

This clonotype showed up many times. V gene TRBV5-1 combines with J gene TRBJ1-3, with TRBD1 matching 7 bases. Germline V CDR1 and CDR2: SGHRS, YFSETQ. Unmatched junction bases numbered 9, after V lost 5 bases and J lost 4 bases. The CDR3 is 15 amino acids. The DNA for the CDR3 is TGCGCCAGCAGTACCGGGACAGCGGCGGGAAACACCATATATTTT. Protein sequence: CASSTGTAAGNTIYF.